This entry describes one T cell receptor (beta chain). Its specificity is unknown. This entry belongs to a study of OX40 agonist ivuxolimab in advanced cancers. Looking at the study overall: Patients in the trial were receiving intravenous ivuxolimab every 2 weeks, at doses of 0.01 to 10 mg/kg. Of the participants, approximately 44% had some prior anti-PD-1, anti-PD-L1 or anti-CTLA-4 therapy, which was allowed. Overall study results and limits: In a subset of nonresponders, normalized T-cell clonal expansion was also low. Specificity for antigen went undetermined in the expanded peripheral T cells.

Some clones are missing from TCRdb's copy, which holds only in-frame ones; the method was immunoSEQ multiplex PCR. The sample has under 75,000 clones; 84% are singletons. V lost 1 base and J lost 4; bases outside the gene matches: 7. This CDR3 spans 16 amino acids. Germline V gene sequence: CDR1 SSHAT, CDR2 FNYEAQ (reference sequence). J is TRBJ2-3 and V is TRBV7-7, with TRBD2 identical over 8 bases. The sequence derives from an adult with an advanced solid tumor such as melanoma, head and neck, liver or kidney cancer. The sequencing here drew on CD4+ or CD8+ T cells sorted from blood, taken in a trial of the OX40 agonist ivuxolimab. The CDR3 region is CASSLEKLAAADTQYF. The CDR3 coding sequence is TGTGCCAGCAGCTTAGAAAAACTAGCGGCGGCAGATACGCAGTATTTT.